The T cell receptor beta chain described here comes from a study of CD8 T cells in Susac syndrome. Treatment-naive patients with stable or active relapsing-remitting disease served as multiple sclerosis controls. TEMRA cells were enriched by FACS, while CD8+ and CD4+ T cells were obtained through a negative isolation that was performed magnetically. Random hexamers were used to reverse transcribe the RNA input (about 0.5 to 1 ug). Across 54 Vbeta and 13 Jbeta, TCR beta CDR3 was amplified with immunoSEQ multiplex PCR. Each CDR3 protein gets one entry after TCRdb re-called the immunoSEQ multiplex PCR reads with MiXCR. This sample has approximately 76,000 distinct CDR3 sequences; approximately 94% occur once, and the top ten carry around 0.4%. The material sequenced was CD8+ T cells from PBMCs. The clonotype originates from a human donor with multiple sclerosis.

This CDR3 is CASSSGGPQHF. In nucleotides, the CDR3 is TGTGCCAGCAGTTCGGGTGGCCCCCAGCATTTT. V is TRBV6-5 and J is TRBJ1-5, with D unresolved. From germline, CDR1 is MNHEY and CDR2 SVGAGI. CDR3 length: 11 residues. Trimming left V 4 bases short and J 10 bases short, with 8 bases between.